Following are 9 T cell receptor beta chains from one sample sequenced in a study of blood T cell repertoires in COVID-19. TCRdb's copy holds only in-frame clones and misses some; the assay was immunoSEQ multiplex PCR. The table has 150,000 or so clones, about 90% seen once. The material sequenced was peripheral blood. All receptors derive from a man older than 75 with acute or convalescent COVID-19.

This chain uses TRBV9 with TRBJ1-3, with 8 bases lining up with TRBD1. Trimming cost V 3 bases and J 2 bases; bases outside gene matches: 4. The CDR3 sequence is 15 residues long. Germline-derived CDR1 and CDR2 are SGDLS and YYNGEE. CDR3 residues: CASSDRQGPGNTIYF. The CDR3 DNA is TGTGCCAGCAGCGACCGACAGGGGCCTGGAAACACCATATATTTT.

The chain carries TRBV14 and TRBJ1-1, with a weak D call TRBD1 (6 bases). There are 14 residues in the CDR3. Germline V gene sequence: CDR1 SGHDN, CDR2 FVKESK. Trimming took off 4 bases at V and 2 bases at J, with 11 bases between the two ends. Written as DNA, the CDR3 is TGTGCCAGCAGCCCGCTGGACAGAAACACTGAAGCTTTCTTT. This translates into CASSPLDRNTEAFF. Complete variable domain (other parts from reference TRBV14 and TRBJ1-1): EAGVTQFPSHSVIEKGQTVTLRCDPISGHDNLYWYRRVMGKEIKFLLHFVKESKQDESGMPNNRFLAERTGGTYSTLKVQPAELEDSGVYFCASSPLDRNTEAFFGQGTRLTVV.

The chain is built from TRBV28 and TRBJ2-5, with D unclear. The CDR3 consists of 11 residues. Between the trimmed V and J ends, which lost 8 bases and 4 bases, there was a span of 8 bases. Germline assignment: CDR1 MDHEN and CDR2 SYDVKM. The CDR3 protein is CASGLGETQYF. DNA of the CDR3: TGTGCCAGCGGCCTAGGAGAGACCCAGTACTTC.

The V gene is TRBV5-4, the J gene TRBJ1-2; TRBD1 matches at 8 bases. Germline CDR1 SGHNT, CDR2 YYREEE (reference sequence). With V trimmed by 4 bases and J by 3 bases, 5 bases remained unmatched. CDR3 length equals 14 residues. The chain's CDR3 is CASSRGQGDYGYTF. CDR3 nucleotide sequence: TGTGCCAGCAGCAGAGGACAGGGTGACTATGGCTACACCTTC.

The CDR3 reads CASRTGGSYNEQFF. The CDR3 region has the DNA TGTGCCAGCCGAACGGGGGGTTCCTACAATGAGCAGTTCTTC. The rearrangement uses TRBV6-5 and TRBJ2-1; 7 bases are shared with TRBD2. Unmatched junction bases numbered 5, after V lost 8 bases and J lost 1 base. The CDR3 is 14 residues long. Germline lookup yields CDR1 MNHEY and CDR2 SVGAGI.

The chain is built from TRBV30 and TRBJ2-1; D uncertain. The CDR3 covers 13 residues. The germline V gene encodes CDR1 GTSNPN and CDR2 SVGIG (reference sequence). Trimming removed 3 bases at V and 0 bases at J, with 6 bases between. The CDR3 protein is CAWRWSSYNEQFF. The CDR3 nucleotides read TGTGCCTGGAGGTGGAGCTCCTACAATGAGCAGTTCTTC.

The V gene is TRBV18, the J gene TRBJ1-4, with D tentatively TRBD1 (5 bases). The length of the CDR3 is 16 residues. V lost 6 bases, J lost 5 bases, and 19 bases lay in between. The germline V gene has CDR1 KGHSH and CDR2 LQKENI. The CDR3 region has the DNA TGTGCCAGCTCCTCCGGGGGTGTCTTCAACAATGAAAAACTGTTTTTT. This encodes CASSSGGVFNNEKLFF.

This sequence joins TRBV24-1 and TRBJ2-3; 7 bases line up with TRBD1. This CDR3 comprises 13 residues. The trim removed 7 bases at V and 2 bases at J, leaving 2 bases unmatched. The germline V gene has CDR1 KGHDR and CDR2 SFDVKD. The CDR3 reads CATRGQNTDTQYF. The CDR3, as DNA: TGTGCCACCAGGGGACAGAACACAGATACGCAGTATTTT.

V gene TRBV5-8 combines with J gene TRBJ2-4, with 8 nucleotides matching TRBD2. Unmatched junction bases numbered 10, after V lost 6 bases and J lost 8 bases. The CDR3 totals 14 residues. Germline loops: CDR1 SGHTS, CDR2 YDEGEE. DNA for the CDR3: TGTGCCAGCATCCCGGGGGGGGTCCGGGACATTCAGTACTTC. Its protein product is CASIPGGVRDIQYF.